The sequence of this TCR beta chain was determined in a study of control samples from healthy donors and cancer patients. Repertoires were generated with immunoSEQ multiplex PCR, while TCRdb's copy carries only in-frame clones and drops some. The sample consists of about 160,000 clones, about 94% of them appearing once. The CDR3 length is 13 residues. CDR1 and CDR2 from the germline V gene are LNHNV and YYDKDF (reference sequence). With 0 bases removed from V and 2 bases from J, the gap between germline ends came to 2 bases. The receptor was derived from a woman aged 40-49 years in good health. The sequenced sample was blood. The chain combines TRBV15 with TRBJ1-3; D is uncertain. The CDR3 sequence is CATSREPGNTIYF. The CDR3 DNA sequence: TGTGCCACCAGCAGAGAGCCTGGAAACACCATATATTTT.